The 16 T cell receptor beta chains below come from one sample, sequenced in a study of CD8+CD57+ T cells in acquired aplastic anemia. Genomic DNA constituted the template upon which TCR beta VDJ and CDR3 profiling was performed. TCRdb called the reads again in MiXCR, with one record for every CDR3 protein. The sample shows a few hundred thousand distinct CDR3 sequences, approximately 56% of them seen only once. The sample consisted of sorted CD4+, CD8+, or CD8+CD57+ T cells (not recorded which) from PBMCs. These receptors were obtained from a human donor with severe aplastic anemia or a healthy control (not recorded which).

V usage is TRBV10-3 and J usage is TRBJ2-3; 7 bases fit TRBD2. The germline V gene encodes CDR1 ENHRY and CDR2 SYGVKD. This CDR3 has 17 residues. Unmatched junction bases numbered 15, after V lost 5 bases and J lost 4 bases. CDR3 sequence (DNA): TGTGCCATCAGTCTAGCAGATGGGGGGGGGGTCTCAGATACGCAGTATTTT. Translation: CAISLADGGGVSDTQYF.

The chain joins TRBV5-1 to TRBJ2-4; 8 bases map to TRBD1. This CDR3 has 19 residues. V lost 0 bases and J lost 3; bases outside the gene matches: 14. CDR1 and CDR2 (germline): SGHRS, YFSETQ. The CDR3 loop reads CASSLVQGGWGKDKNIQYF. The CDR3 coding sequence is TGCGCCAGCAGCTTGGTACAGGGGGGATGGGGTAAGGACAAAAACATTCAGTACTTC.

The sample holds one count of this clonotype. V is TRBV24-1 and J is TRBJ1-3; no reliable D call. The germline CDR1 and CDR2 sequences are KGHDR and SFDVKD. The germline V and J ends were trimmed by 0 bases and 9 bases, with 8 bases remaining between them. The CDR3 extends over 13 amino acids. CDR3 coding DNA: TGTGCCACCAGTGATTTGCAGTTCTGCACCATATATTTT. Translating it yields CATSDLQFCTIYF.

This clonotype was seen only a few times. The chain employs TRBV7-3 and TRBJ2-5, with D perhaps TRBD1 or TRBD2 (5 bases each). The ends were cut back, 5 bases at V and 0 bases at J, with 16 bases in the middle. CDR3 length: 16 amino acids. Germline V CDR1 and CDR2: SGHTA, FQGTGA. CDR3 residues: CASSPSMGQDQETQYF. The CDR3 nucleotides read TGTGCCAGCAGCCCTAGCATGGGGCAAGACCAAGAGACCCAGTACTTC. Filled out from reference TRBV7-3 and TRBJ2-5, the complete variable domain reads GAGVSQTPSNKVTEKGKYVELRCDPISGHTALYWYRQSLGQGPEFLIYFQGTGAADDSGLPNDRFFAVRPEGSVSTLKIQRTERGDSAVYLCASSPSMGQDQETQYFGPGTRLLVL.

J is TRBJ1-2 and V is TRBV5-4; no reliable D call. Germline-derived CDR1 and CDR2 are SGHNT and YYREEE (reference sequence). The ends were cut back, 1 base at V and 5 bases at J, with 9 bases in the middle. The CDR3 has 13 amino acids. CDR3 region: CASSLNPTYGYTF. The CDR3 DNA is TGTGCCAGCAGCTTGAATCCGACTTATGGCTACACCTTC.

This chain links TRBV24-1 with TRBJ2-7; D might be TRBD1 (6 bases). The CDR3 consists of 14 residues. Deletions cut 4 bases from V and 3 bases from J, with 12 bases between. Germline CDR1 and CDR2: KGHDR and SFDVKD. The CDR3 coding sequence is TGTGCCACCAGTGAACAAGGGGGAGACTACGAGCAGTACTTC. Translating gives CATSEQGGDYEQYF.

The sample holds a few counts of this clonotype. The chain has TRBV7-9 and TRBJ1-3; D is uncertain. This CDR3 is 14 amino acids long. Trimming cost V 1 base and J 4 bases, with 8 bases left between them. Germline V gives CDR1 SEHNR, CDR2 FQNEAQ (reference sequence). The CDR3 sequence: CASSLVGVGNTIYF. The CDR3 coding sequence is TGTGCCAGCAGCTTAGTCGGGGTCGGAAACACCATATATTTT. Full variable domain (rest looked up from reference TRBV7-9 and TRBJ1-3): DTGVSQNPRHKITKRGQNVTFRCDPISEHNRLYWYRQTLGQGPEFLTYFQNEAQLEKSRLLSDRFSAERPKGSFSTLEIQRTEQGDSAMYLCASSLVGVGNTIYFGEGSWLTVV.

This clonotype was detected ten times or more. The chain employs TRBV10-2 and TRBJ2-5; TRBD2 might be the D (5 bases). Germline V CDR1 and CDR2: WSHSY, SAAADI. The CDR3 is 13 residues long. The germline V and J ends were trimmed by 5 bases and 2 bases, with 9 bases remaining between them. CDR3 bases: TGCGCCAGCAGTCTGAGGGTTCAAGAGACCCAGTACTTC. It specifies CASSLRVQETQYF.

This clonotype showed up many times. This chain joins TRBV7-6 and TRBJ1-5, with 7 bases aligning to TRBD1. The junction had 8 bases not matched to a gene; V was cut back by 1 base and J by 5 bases. The germline V gene encodes CDR1 SGHVS and CDR2 FNYEAQ. The CDR3 runs to 16 residues. The CDR3 spells CASSLGSGTEYQPQHF. The DNA for the CDR3 is TGTGCCAGCAGCTTAGGATCCGGGACAGAGTATCAGCCCCAGCATTTT.

This chain uses TRBV7-6 with TRBJ1-3; the D gene is possibly TRBD1 (5 bases). The CDR3 extends over 16 amino acids. The V end was cut by 1 base, the J end by 0 bases, with 10 bases between. Germline V CDR1 and CDR2: SGHVS, FNYEAQ. The DNA for the CDR3 is TGTGCCAGCAGCTTAGAGGCCAGGGCCTCTGGAAACACCATATATTTT. Translation: CASSLEARASGNTIYF.

This clonotype showed up just a few times. This chain uses TRBV20-1 with TRBJ2-7; D possibly corresponds to TRBD1 (6 bases). Per germline, CDR1 DFQATT and CDR2 SNEGSKA (reference sequence). Trimming left V 0 bases short and J 2 bases short, with 11 bases between. The CDR3 is 14 amino acids. CDR3 sequence reads: CSARDQPGAYEQYF. CDR3 DNA sequence: TGCAGTGCTAGAGATCAGCCAGGGGCCTACGAGCAGTACTTC.

The chain has TRBV7-9 and TRBJ2-3, with 15 bases matching TRBD2. V lost 5 bases and J lost 4; bases outside the gene matches: 7. CDR1 is SEHNR and CDR2 is FQNEAQ in the germline V gene (reference sequence). This CDR3 comprises 17 residues. The CDR3 here is CASSRGGLAGGADTQYF. The CDR3 nucleotides are TGTGCCAGCAGCAGGGGGGGACTAGCGGGGGGCGCAGATACGCAGTATTTT. The whole variable domain, filled in from reference TRBV7-9 and TRBJ2-3, reads DTGVSQNPRHKITKRGQNVTFRCDPISEHNRLYWYRQTLGQGPEFLTYFQNEAQLEKSRLLSDRFSAERPKGSFSTLEIQRTEQGDSAMYLCASSRGGLAGGADTQYFGPGTRLTVL.

The chain couples TRBV7-9 to TRBJ2-3; 14 bases align to TRBD2. This CDR3 region has 16 residues. Germline-derived CDR1 and CDR2 are SEHNR and FQNEAQ (reference sequence). Trimming removed 6 bases from V and 2 bases from J; junction bases left unmatched: 4. CDR3 nucleotide sequence: TGTGCCAGCAGACTGACTAGCGGGGGGGCCACAGATACGCAGTATTTT. It encodes CASRLTSGGATDTQYF. The full variable domain, completed using reference TRBV7-9 and TRBJ2-3, is DTGVSQNPRHKITKRGQNVTFRCDPISEHNRLYWYRQTLGQGPEFLTYFQNEAQLEKSRLLSDRFSAERPKGSFSTLEIQRTEQGDSAMYLCASRLTSGGATDTQYFGPGTRLTVL.

This clonotype was seen at least ten times. The V and J genes are TRBV6-5 and TRBJ1-4; D is possibly TRBD1 (5 bases). The CDR3 has 14 amino acids. CDR1 and CDR2 (germline): MNHEY, SVGAGI. Trimming cost V 6 bases and J 0 bases, with 8 bases left between them. The CDR3 nucleotides are TGTGCCAGCAGCCCGACAGCAACTAATGAAAAACTGTTTTTT. Encoded protein: CASSPTATNEKLFF.

This sequence joins TRBV20-1 and TRBJ2-3, with 12 bases lining up with TRBD2. Trimming cost V 6 bases and J 6 bases; bases outside gene matches: 7. The CDR3 contains 14 residues. The germline gives CDR1 DFQATT, CDR2 SNEGSKA (reference sequence). The CDR3 DNA sequence: TGCAGTGCCAAGCTAGCGGGAGGGAGGGATACGCAGTATTTT. As protein: CSAKLAGGRDTQYF.

Comments on this clonotype: The CDR3 carries no conserved terminal phenylalanine or tryptophan, so it likely arises from a read error. The chain has TRBV10-3 and TRBJ1-2, with a possible D match to TRBD1 (6 bases). The CDR3 length is 12 residues. Per the germline V gene, CDR1 is ENHRY and CDR2 is SYGVKD. Deletions cut 7 bases from V and 4 bases from J, with 10 bases between. The chain's CDR3 is CAIIGQTYGYTY. For the CDR3, the DNA is TGTGCCATCATTGGACAGACCTATGGCTACACCTAC.